This T cell receptor beta chain was sequenced during a study of blood T cell repertoires in COVID-19. Study-wide context: COVID-19 samples from acute and convalescent phases originated in the United States, Italy and Spain. The cDNA or gDNA used as material had been derived from T cells, B-cell-depleted T cells, or PBMCs.

V was shortened by 0 bases and J by 14 bases, with 18 bases between the two germline ends. Looked up from germline, CDR1 is SGHNT and CDR2 is YENEEA. The CDR3 is 14 amino acids. In the authors' workflow: Scientists estimated how many nucleated cells there were by amplifying reference gene primers. The data were produced by immunoSEQ multiplex PCR, yet TCRdb's version contains in-frame clones alone and is incomplete. That table furnishes V, J and clone size, whereas the DNA furnished D and trimming. The sample includes around 260,000 clones, 88% of them seen just once. Specimen: peripheral blood. The V gene is TRBV11-3, the J gene TRBJ2-3; a weak D match, TRBD2 (6 bases). This clonotype was sampled from a man in his 60s who had recovered from COVID-19. The CDR3 region is CASSLDQEGRTLYF. In DNA form, the CDR3 reads TGTGCCAGCAGCTTAGATCAGGAGGGAAGGACTTTGTATTTT.